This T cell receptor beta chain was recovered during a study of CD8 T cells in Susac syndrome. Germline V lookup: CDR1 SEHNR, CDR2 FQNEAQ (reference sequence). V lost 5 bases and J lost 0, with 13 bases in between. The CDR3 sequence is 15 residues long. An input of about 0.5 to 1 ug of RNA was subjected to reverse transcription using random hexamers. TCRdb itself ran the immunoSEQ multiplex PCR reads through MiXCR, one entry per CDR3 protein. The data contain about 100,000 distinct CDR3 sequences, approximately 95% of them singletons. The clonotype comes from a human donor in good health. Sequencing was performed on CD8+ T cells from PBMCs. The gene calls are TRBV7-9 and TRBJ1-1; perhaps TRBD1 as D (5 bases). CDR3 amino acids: CASSERQFMNTEAFF. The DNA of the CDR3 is TGTGCCAGCAGCGAAAGACAGTTCATGAACACTGAAGCTTTCTTT.